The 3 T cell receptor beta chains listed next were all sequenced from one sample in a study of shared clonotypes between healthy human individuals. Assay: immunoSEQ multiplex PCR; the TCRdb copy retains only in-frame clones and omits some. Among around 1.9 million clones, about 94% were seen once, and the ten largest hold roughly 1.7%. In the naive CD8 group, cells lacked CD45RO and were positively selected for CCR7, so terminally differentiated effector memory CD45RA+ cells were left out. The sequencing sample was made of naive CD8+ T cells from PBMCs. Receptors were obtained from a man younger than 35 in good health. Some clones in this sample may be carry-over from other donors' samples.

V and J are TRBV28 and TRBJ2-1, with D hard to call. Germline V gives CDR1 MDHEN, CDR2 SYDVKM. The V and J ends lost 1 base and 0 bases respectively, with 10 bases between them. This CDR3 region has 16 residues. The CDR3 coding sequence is TGTGCCAGCAGTTTATTGGTCTCCAGCTCCTACAATGAGCAGTTCTTC. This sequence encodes CASSLLVSSSYNEQFF.

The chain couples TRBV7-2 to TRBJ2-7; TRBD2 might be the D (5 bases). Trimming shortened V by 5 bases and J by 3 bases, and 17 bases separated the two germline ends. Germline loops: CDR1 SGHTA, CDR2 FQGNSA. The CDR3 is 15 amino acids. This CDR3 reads CASSTDSPLIYEQYF. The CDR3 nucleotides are TGTGCCAGCAGCACGGACTCACCCCTGATCTACGAGCAGTACTTC.

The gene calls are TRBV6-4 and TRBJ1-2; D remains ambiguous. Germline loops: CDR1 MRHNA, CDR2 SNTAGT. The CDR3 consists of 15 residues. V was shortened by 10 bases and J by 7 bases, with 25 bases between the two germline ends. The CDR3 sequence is CATPGVQAQQSGYTF. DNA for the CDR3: TGTGCCACCCCCGGGGTCCAGGCACAACAGAGTGGCTACACCTTC.